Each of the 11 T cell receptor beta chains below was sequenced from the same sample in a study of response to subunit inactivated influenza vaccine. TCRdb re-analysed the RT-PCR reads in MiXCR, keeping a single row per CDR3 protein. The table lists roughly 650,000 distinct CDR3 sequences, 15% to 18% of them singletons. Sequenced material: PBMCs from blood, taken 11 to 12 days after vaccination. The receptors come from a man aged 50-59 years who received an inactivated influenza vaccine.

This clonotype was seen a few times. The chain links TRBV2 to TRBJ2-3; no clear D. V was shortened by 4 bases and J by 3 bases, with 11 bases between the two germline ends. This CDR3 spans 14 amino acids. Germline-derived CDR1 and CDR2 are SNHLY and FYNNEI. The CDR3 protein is CASSGISSTDTQYF. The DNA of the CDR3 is TGTGCCAGCAGTGGGATTAGCAGTACAGATACGCAGTATTTT.

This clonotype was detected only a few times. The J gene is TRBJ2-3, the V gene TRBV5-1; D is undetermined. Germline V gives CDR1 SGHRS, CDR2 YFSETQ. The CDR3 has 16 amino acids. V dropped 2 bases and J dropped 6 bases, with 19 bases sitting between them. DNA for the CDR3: TGCGCCAGCAGCTTTCAGGTCACCACGTTCAGGGATACGCAGTATTTT. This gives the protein CASSFQVTTFRDTQYF.

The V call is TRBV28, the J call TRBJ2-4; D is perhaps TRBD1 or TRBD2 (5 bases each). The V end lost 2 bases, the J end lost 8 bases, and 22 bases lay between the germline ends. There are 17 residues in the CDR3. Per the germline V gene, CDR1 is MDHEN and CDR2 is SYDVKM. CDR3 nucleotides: TGTGCCAGCAGTTTAGGTTCGATGGGGCTGAGAGGGGACATTCAGTACTTC. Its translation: CASSLGSMGLRGDIQYF.

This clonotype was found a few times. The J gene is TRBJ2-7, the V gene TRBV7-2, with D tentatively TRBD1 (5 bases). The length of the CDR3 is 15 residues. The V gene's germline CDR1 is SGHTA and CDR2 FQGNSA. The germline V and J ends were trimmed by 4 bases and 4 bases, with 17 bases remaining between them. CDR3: CASSSAWGPMYEQYF. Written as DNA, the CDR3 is TGTGCCAGCAGCTCCGCTTGGGGCCCAATGTACGAGCAGTACTTC. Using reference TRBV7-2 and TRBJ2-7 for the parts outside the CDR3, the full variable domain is GAGVSQSPSNKVTEKGKDVELRCDPISGHTALYWYRQSLGQGLEFLIYFQGNSAPDKSGLPSDRFSAERTGGSVSTLTIQRTQQEDSAVYLCASSSAWGPMYEQYFGPGTRLTVT.

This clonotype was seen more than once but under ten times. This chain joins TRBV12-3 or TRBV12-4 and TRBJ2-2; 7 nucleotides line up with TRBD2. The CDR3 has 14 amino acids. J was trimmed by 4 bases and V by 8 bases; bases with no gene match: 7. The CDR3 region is CASGPGGGTGELFF. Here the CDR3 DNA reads TGTGCCAGCGGTCCGGGGGGAGGCACCGGGGAGCTGTTTTTT.

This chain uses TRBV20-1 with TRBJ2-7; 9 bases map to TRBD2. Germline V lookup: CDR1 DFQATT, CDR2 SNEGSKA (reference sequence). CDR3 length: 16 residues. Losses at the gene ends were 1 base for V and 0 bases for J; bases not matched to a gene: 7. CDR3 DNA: TGCAGTGCTAGAGGACTAGCGGTTCCTCTCTCCTACGAGCAGTACTTC. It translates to CSARGLAVPLSYEQYF.

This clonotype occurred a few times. Here the CDR3 reads CASSKSPRVEETQYF. The CDR3 coding sequence is TGTGCCAGCAGCAAATCACCCAGGGTGGAAGAGACCCAGTACTTC. This sequence joins TRBV21-1 and TRBJ2-5; the table calls TRBD1, which could not be checked here. TRBV21-1 is an annotated pseudogene. This CDR3 comprises 15 residues.

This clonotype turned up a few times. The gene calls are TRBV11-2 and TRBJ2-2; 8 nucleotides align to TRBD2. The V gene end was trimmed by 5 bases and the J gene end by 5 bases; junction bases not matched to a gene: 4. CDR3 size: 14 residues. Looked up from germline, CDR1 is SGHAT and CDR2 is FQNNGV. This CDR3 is CASSQREGTGELFF. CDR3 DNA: TGTGCCAGCAGCCAACGGGAGGGAACCGGGGAGCTGTTTTTT.

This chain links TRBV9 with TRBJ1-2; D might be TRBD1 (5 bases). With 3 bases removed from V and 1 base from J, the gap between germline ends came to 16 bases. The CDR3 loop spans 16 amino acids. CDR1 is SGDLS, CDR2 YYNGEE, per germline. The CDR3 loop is CASSAALRELNYGYTF. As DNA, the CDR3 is TGTGCCAGCAGCGCGGCCCTCAGGGAGCTTAACTATGGCTACACCTTC.

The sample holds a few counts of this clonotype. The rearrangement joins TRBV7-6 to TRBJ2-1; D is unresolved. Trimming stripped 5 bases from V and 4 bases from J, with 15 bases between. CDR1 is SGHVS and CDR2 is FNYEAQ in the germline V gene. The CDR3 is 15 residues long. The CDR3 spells CASSPSWAGYNEQFF. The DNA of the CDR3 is TGTGCCAGCAGCCCATCCTGGGCTGGATACAATGAGCAGTTCTTC.

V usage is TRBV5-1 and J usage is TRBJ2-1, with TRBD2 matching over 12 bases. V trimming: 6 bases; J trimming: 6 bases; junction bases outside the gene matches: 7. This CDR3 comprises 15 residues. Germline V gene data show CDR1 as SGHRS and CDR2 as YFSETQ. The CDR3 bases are TGCGCCAGCACTCCTAGCGGGAGGGCCGGCAATGAGCAGTTCTTC. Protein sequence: CASTPSGRAGNEQFF.